This TCR beta chain emerged from a study of early T cells in non-severe SARS-CoV-2 infection. TCRdb re-called the 5' RACE reads with MiXCR, one entry per CDR3 protein. The sample has just under 85,000 distinct CDR3 sequences, about 9.4% seen once. Germline V lookup: CDR1 ENHRY, CDR2 SYGVKD. The CDR3 consists of 16 residues. V gave up 6 bases and J gave up 2 bases; unmatched junction bases: 9. The sequencing here drew on whole blood, taken at baseline. This sequence was found in an adult who was a healthcare worker with PCR-confirmed SARS-CoV-2 infection or an uninfected control (not recorded which). J is TRBJ2-3 and V is TRBV10-3; 9 bases are a match to TRBD2. CDR3 sequence (DNA): TGTGCCATCAGCTTTTCGACTAGCGGATACACAGATACGCAGTATTTT. Amino acids: CAISFSTSGYTDTQYF.